The table lists the clone carrying this T cell receptor beta chain with a few counts. Its antigen remains unknown. The data stem from a study of blood T cells in healthy people across ages. Study-level results: The study found more naive CD4+ cells and higher diversity in long-lived than aged donors.

Germline-derived CDR1 and CDR2 are SGHTA and FQGNSA. The CDR3 runs to 14 residues. V shed 2 bases and J shed 2 bases, with 9 bases lying between them. Alongside a J-beta primer mix, a sample-barcoded 5' primer served in a second PCR lasting roughly 7 to 11 cycles. One entry per CDR3 protein, called by TCRdb with MiXCR from the 5' RACE reads. Counted here are about 1,600,000 distinct CDR3 sequences, approximately 40% occurring once; the ten biggest clones make up roughly 8.2%. The sequence came from a woman aged 18 to 35 in good health. The sequenced sample consisted of blood. The V gene is TRBV7-2, the J gene TRBJ2-5; D not resolved. The CDR3 here is CASSLRLQQETQYF. The CDR3 nucleotides read TGTGCCAGCAGCTTACGACTGCAACAAGAGACCCAGTACTTC. The full variable domain, rest sourced from reference TRBV7-2 and TRBJ2-5, is GAGVSQSPSNKVTEKGKDVELRCDPISGHTALYWYRQSLGQGLEFLIYFQGNSAPDKSGLPSDRFSAERTGGSVSTLTIQRTQQEDSAVYLCASSLRLQQETQYFGPGTRLLVL.